This TCR beta chain was found in a study of chemoradiotherapy in HPV16-positive cancers. Germline loops: CDR1 LNHNV, CDR2 YYDKDF (reference sequence). This CDR3 is built from 14 residues. V gave up 1 base and J gave up 1 base, with 6 bases separating them. Sequencing was performed with immunoSEQ multiplex PCR; in TCRdb, only in-frame clones are kept and a portion is missing. The table has 9,500 to 15,000 clones, 90% seen once. General study findings and limits: HPV-specific T cells were functionally defined from only a couple of HPV16-positive patients. Non-HPV-specific T cells did not expand in tumors during treatment, whereas candidate HPV-specific clones and E7-related motifs did. In HPV16-positive patients, HPV-responsive T-cell expansion tracked better recurrence-free survival.

Comment on this clone: Its antigen is undetermined.

The source of this sequence is a human donor with HPV-associated anogenital cancer. The J gene is TRBJ2-3, the V gene TRBV15; D unresolved. The material was obtained from a patient who underwent chemoradiotherapy. CDR3 bases: TGTGCCACCAGCAGAGCACATGGCACAGATACGCAGTATTTT. It is translated as CATSRAHGTDTQYF.